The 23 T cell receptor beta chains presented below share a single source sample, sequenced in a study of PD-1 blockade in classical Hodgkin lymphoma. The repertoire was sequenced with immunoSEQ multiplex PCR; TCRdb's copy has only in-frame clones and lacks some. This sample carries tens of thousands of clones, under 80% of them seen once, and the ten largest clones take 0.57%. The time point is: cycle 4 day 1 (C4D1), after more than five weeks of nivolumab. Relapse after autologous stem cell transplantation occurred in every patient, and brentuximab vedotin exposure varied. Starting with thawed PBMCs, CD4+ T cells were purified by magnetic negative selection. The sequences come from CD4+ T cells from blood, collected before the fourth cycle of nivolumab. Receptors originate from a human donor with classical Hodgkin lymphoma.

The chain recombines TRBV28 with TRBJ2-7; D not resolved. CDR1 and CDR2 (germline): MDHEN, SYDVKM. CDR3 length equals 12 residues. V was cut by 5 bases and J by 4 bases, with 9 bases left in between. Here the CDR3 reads CASSPPLYEQYF. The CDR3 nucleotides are TGTGCCAGCAGTCCCCCACTATACGAGCAGTACTTC.

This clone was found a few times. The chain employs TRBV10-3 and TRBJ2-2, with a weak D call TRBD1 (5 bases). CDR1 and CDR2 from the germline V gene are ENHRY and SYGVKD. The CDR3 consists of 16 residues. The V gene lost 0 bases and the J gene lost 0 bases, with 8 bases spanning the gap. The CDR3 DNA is TGTGCCATCAGTGAGTCGGCAGGGACGAACACCGGGGAGCTGTTTTTT. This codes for CAISESAGTNTGELFF.

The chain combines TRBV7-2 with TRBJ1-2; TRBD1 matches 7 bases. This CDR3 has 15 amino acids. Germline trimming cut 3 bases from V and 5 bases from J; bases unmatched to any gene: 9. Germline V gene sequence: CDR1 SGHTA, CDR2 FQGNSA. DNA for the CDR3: TGTGCCAGCAGCTTTAGACAGGGCGCAGCTTATGGCTACACCTTC. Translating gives CASSFRQGAAYGYTF.

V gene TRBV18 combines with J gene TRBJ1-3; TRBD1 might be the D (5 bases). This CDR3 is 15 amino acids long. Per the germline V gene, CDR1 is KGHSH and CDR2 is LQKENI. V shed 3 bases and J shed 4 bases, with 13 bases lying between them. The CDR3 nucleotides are TGTGCCAGCTCACCGGTCGGGGGAATAGGAAACACCATATATTTT. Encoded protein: CASSPVGGIGNTIYF.

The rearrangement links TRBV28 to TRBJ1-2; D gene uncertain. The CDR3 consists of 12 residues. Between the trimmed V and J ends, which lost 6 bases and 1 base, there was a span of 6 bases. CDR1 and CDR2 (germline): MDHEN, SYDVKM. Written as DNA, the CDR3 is TGTGCCAGCAGGCCCTATAACTATGGCTACACCTTC. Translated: CASRPYNYGYTF.

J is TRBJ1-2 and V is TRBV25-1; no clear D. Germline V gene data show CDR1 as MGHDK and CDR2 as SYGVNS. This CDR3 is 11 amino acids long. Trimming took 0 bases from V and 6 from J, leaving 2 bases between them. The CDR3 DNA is TGTGCCAGCAGTGAATACAATGGCTACACCTTC. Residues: CASSEYNGYTF.

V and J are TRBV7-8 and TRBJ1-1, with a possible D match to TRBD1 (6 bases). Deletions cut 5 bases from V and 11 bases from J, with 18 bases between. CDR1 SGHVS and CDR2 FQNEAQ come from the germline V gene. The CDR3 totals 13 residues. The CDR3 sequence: CASSDRTGYLAFF. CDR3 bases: TGTGCCAGCAGCGACAGAACAGGGTACTTGGCTTTCTTT.

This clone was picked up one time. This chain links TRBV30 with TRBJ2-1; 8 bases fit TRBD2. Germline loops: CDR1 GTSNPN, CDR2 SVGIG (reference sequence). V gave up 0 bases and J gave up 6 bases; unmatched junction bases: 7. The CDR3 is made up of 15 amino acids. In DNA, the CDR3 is TGTGCCTGGAGTGTTGGGAGCGGGAGTTTCAATGAGCAGTTCTTC. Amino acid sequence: CAWSVGSGSFNEQFF.

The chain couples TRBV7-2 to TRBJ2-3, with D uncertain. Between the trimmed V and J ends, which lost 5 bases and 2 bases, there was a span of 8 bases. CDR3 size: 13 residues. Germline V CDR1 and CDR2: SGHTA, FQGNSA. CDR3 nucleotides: TGTGCCAGCAGCCCTCAGGTCACAGATACGCAGTATTTT. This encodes CASSPQVTDTQYF.

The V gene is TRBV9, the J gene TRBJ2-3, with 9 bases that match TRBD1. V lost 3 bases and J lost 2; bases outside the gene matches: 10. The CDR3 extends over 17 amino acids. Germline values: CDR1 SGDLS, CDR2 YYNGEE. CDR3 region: CASSGRFGQGYTDTQYF. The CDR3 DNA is TGTGCCAGCAGCGGAAGGTTTGGACAGGGGTACACAGATACGCAGTATTTT.

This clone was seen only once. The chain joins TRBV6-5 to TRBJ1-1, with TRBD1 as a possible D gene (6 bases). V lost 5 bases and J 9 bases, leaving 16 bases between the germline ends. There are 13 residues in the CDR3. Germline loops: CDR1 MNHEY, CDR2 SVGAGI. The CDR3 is CASSNHRQDKAFF. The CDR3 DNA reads TGTGCCAGCAGTAACCATCGACAGGATAAAGCTTTCTTT.

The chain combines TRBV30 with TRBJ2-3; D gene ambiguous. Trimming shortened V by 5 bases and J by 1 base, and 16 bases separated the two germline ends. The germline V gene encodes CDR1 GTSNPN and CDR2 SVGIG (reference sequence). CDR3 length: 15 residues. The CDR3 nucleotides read TGTGCCTGGGTTCCCTCGGACGAGGGCACAGATACGCAGTATTTT. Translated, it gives CAWVPSDEGTDTQYF.

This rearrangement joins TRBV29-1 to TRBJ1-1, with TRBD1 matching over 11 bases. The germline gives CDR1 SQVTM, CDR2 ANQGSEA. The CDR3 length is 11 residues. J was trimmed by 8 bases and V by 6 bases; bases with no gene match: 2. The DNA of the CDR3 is TGCAGCGTCAGGACAGGGGGCGAAGCTTTCTTT. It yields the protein CSVRTGGEAFF.

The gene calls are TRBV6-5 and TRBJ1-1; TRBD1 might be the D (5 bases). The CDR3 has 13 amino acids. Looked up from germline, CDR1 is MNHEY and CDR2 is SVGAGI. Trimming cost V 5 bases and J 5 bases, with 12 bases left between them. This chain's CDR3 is CASSQNRQTEAFF. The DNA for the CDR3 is TGTGCCAGCAGTCAAAACCGACAGACTGAAGCTTTCTTT.

Here the CDR3 reads CASSTNNRGNTEAFF. In nucleotides, the CDR3 is TGTGCCAGCAGTACCAATAACAGGGGGAACACTGAAGCTTTCTTT. The chain joins TRBV28 to TRBJ1-1; the match to TRBD1 covers 7 bases. Germline CDR1 is MDHEN and CDR2 is SYDVKM. Unmatched junction bases numbered 7, after V lost 5 bases and J lost 1 base. There are 15 residues in the CDR3.

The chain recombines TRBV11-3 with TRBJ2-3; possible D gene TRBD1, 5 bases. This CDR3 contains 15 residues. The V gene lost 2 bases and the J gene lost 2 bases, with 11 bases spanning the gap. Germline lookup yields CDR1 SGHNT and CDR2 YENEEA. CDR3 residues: CASSLQGTDTDTQYF. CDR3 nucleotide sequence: TGTGCCAGCAGCTTACAGGGTACGGACACAGATACGCAGTATTTT.

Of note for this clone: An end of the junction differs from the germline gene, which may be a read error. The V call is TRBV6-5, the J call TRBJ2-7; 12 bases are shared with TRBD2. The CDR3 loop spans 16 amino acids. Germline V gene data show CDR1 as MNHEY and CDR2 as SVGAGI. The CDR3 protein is CAISSSGRANSYEQYF. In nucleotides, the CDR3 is TGTGCCATCAGTTCTAGCGGGAGGGCGAACTCCTACGAGCAGTACTTC.

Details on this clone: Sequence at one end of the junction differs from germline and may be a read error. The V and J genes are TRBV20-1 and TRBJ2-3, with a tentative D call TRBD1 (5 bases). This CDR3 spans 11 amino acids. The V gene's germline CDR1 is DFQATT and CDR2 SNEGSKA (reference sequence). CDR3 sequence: CSALATTQGNF. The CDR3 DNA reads TGCAGTGCTTTGGCCACCACGCAGGGTAATTTT.

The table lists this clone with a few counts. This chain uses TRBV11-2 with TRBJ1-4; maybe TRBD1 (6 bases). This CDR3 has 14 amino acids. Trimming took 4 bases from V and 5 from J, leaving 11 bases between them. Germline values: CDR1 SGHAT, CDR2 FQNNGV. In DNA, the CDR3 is TGTGCCAGCAGCTCGTACAGGGAGAATGAAAAACTGTTTTTT. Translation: CASSSYRENEKLFF. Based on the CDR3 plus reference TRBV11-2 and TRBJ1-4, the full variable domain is EAGVAQSPRYKIIEKRQSVAFWCNPISGHATLYWYQQILGQGPKLLIQFQNNGVVDDSQLPKDRFSAERLKGVDSTLKIQPAKLEDSAVYLCASSSYRENEKLFFGSGTQLSVL.

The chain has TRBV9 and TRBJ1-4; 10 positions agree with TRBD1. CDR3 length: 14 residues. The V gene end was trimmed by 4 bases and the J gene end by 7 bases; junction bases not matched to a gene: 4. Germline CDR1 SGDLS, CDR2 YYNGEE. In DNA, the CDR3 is TGTGCCAGCAGCCGACAGGGGGCTGGTGAAAAACTGTTTTTT. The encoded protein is CASSRQGAGEKLFF.

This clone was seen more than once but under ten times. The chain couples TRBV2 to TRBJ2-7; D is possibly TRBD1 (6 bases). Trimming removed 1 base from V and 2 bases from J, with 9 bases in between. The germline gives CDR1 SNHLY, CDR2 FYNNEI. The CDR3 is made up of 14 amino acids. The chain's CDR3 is CASSEDRATYEQYF. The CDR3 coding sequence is TGTGCCAGCAGTGAAGACAGGGCAACCTACGAGCAGTACTTC.

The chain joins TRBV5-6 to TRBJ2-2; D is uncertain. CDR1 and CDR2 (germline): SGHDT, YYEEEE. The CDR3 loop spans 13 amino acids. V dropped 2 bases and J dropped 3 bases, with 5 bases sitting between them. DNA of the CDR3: TGTGCCAGCAGCTTCTCTTACACCGGGGAGCTGTTTTTT. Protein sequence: CASSFSYTGELFF.

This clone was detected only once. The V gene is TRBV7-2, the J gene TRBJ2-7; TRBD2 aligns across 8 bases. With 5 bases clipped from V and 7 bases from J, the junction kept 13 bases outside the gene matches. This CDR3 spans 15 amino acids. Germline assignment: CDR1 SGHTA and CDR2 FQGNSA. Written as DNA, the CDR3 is TGTGCCAGCAGCCCTTTAGCGGGGAGCGCAGGTGAGCAGTACTTC. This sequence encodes CASSPLAGSAGEQYF. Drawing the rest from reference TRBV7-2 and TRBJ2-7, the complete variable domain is GAGVSQSPSNKVTEKGKDVELRCDPISGHTALYWYRQSLGQGLEFLIYFQGNSAPDKSGLPSDRFSAERTGGSVSTLTIQRTQQEDSAVYLCASSPLAGSAGEQYFGPGTRLTVT.